This TCR beta chain was sequenced for a study of T cell changes during pregnancy in multiple sclerosis. The germline gives CDR1 MGHRA, CDR2 YSYEKL. V shed 6 bases and J shed 0 bases, with 15 bases lying between them. The CDR3 has 17 amino acids. The data were produced by immunoSEQ multiplex PCR, yet TCRdb's version contains in-frame clones alone and is incomplete. This table has under 40,000 clones, about 90% appearing once. Sequenced here: CD4+ T cells from peripheral blood mononuclear cells, sampled before pregnancy. The chain combines TRBV4-1 with TRBJ2-6, with D perhaps matching TRBD2 (7 bases). This receptor was obtained from a female donor with multiple sclerosis, enrolled in a pregnancy study. The CDR3 region has the DNA TGCGCCAGCAGACAGGCGGGGGCCAGCTCTGGGGCCAACGTCCTGACTTTC. It translates to CASRQAGASSGANVLTF.